This T cell receptor (beta chain) was sequenced in a study of T-cell memory formation after mild COVID-19. Study results and limitations: The pre-infection memory compartment contained some responding clones, suggesting cross-reactive memory joined. Clones contracting over day 15 to 85 were CD4/CD8 balanced, with later expanders leaning CD4+.

Concerning this clonotype itself: Its antigen is not known.

TCRdb called the 5' RACE reads again in MiXCR, with one record for every CDR3 protein. Among 350,000 to 500,000 distinct CDR3 sequences listed, more than 15% were seen once. V was trimmed by 3 bases and J by 4 bases, leaving 7 bases between them. The CDR3 is made up of 13 amino acids. Germline values: CDR1 MNHEY, CDR2 SMNVEV (reference sequence). This clonotype was sampled from a man between 18 and 35 years old who had mild COVID-19 (a few samples of this study predate the infection). Cell type and time point are not known. The gene calls are TRBV27 and TRBJ2-1; possible D gene TRBD2, 5 bases. Sequenced material: PBMCs or a T cell subset sorted from them (not recorded which). The CDR3 protein is CASSFTGYNEQFF. In DNA form, the CDR3 reads TGTGCCAGCAGTTTCACGGGGTACAATGAGCAGTTCTTC.